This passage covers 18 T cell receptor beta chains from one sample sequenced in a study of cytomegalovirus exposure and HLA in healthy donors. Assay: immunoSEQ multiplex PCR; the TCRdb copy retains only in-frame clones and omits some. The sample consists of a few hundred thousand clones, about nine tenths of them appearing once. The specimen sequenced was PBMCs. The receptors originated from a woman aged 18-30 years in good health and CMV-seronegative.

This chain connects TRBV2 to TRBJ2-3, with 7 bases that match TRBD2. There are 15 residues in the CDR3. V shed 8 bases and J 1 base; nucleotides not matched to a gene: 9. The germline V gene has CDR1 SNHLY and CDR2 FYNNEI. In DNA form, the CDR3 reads TGTGCCAGCCGGCGACTTAGCGGGCGCACAGATACGCAGTATTTT. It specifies CASRRLSGRTDTQYF. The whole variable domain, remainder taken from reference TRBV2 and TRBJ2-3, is EPEVTQTPSHQVTQMGQEVILRCVPISNHLYFYWYRQILGQKVEFLVSFYNNEISEKSEIFDDQFSVERPDGSNFTLKIRSTKLEDSAMYFCASRRLSGRTDTQYFGPGTRLTVL.

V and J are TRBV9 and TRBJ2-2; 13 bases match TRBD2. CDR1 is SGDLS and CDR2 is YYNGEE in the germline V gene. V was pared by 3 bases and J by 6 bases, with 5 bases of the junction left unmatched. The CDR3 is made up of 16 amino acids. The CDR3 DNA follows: TGTGCCAGCAGCGAGGGGGGACTAGCGGGACCCGGGGAGCTGTTTTTT. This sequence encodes CASSEGGLAGPGELFF.

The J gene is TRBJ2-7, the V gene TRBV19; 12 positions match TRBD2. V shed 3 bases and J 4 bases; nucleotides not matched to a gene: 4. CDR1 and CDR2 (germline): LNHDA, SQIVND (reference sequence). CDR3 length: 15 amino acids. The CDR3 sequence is CASSIGLAGIYEQYF. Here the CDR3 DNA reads TGTGCCAGTAGTATCGGACTAGCGGGGATATACGAGCAGTACTTC.

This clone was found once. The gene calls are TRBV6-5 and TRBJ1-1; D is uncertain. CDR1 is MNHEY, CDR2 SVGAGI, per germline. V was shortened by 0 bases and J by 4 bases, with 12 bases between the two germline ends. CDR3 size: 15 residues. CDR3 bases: TGTGCCAGCAGTTACTCGTTTGGAGGGCCCACTGAAGCTTTCTTT. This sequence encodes CASSYSFGGPTEAFF.

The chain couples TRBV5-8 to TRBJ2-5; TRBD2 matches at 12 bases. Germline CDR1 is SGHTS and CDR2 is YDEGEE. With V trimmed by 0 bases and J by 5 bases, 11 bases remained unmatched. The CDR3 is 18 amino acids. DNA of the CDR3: TGTGCCAGCAGCTTGGGGGCTAGCGGGAGGGCCGAGGAGGAGACCCAGTACTTC. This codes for CASSLGASGRAEEETQYF. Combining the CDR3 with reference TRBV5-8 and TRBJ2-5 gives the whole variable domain EAGVTQSPTHLIKTRGQQATLRCSPISGHTSVYWYQQALGLGLQFLLWYDEGEERNRGNFPPRFSGRQFPNYSSELNVNALELEDSALYLCASSLGASGRAEEETQYFGPGTRLLVL.

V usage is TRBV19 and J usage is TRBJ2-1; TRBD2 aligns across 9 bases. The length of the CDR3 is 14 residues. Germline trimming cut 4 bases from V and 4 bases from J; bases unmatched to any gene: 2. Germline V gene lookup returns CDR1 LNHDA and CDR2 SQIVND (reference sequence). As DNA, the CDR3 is TGTGCCAGTAGTAGCGGGGGGGTTTACAATGAGCAGTTCTTC. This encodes CASSSGGVYNEQFF.

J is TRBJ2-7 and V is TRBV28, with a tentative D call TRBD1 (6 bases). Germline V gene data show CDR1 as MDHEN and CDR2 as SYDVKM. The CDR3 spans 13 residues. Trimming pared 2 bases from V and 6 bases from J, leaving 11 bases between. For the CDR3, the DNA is TGTGCCAGCAGTTTAACGCTACAGGGCGAGCAGTACTTC. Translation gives CASSLTLQGEQYF. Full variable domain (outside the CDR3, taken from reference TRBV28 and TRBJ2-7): DVKVTQSSRYLVKRTGEKVFLECVQDMDHENMFWYRQDPGLGLRLIYFSYDVKMKEKGDIPEGYSVSREKKERFSLILESASTNQTSMYLCASSLTLQGEQYFGPGTRLTVT.

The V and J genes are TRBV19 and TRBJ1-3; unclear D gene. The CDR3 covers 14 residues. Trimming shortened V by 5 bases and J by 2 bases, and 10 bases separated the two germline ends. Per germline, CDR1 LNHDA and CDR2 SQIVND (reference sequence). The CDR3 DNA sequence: TGTGCCAGTAGTCCCCAGGTCACTGGAAACACCATATATTTT. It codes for CASSPQVTGNTIYF. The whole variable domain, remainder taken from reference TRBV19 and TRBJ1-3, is DGGITQSPKYLFRKEGQNVTLSCEQNLNHDAMYWYRQDPGQGLRLIYYSQIVNDFQKGDIAEGYSVSREKKESFPLTVTSAQKNPTAFYLCASSPQVTGNTIYFGEGSWLTVV.

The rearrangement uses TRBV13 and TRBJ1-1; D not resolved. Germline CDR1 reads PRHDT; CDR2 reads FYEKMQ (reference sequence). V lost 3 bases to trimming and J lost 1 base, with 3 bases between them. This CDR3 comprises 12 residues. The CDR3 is CASSLRNTEAFF. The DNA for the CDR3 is TGTGCCAGCAGCTTGAGGAACACTGAAGCTTTCTTT.

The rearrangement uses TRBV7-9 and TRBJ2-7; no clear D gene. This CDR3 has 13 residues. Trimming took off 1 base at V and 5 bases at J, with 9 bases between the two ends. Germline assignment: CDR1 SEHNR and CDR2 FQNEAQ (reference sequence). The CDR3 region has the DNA TGTGCCAGCAGCTTAGTACGGAGCCACGAGCAGTACTTC. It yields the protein CASSLVRSHEQYF.

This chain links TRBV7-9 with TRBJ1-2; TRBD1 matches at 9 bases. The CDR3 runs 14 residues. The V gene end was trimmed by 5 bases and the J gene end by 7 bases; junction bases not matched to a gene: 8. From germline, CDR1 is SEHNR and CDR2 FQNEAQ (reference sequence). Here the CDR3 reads CASSLHRGRGGYTF. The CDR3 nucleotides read TGTGCCAGCAGCCTACACAGGGGGCGAGGTGGCTACACCTTC.

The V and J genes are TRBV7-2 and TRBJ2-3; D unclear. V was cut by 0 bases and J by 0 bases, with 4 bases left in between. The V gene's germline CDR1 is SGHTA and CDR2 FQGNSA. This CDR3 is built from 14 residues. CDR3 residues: CASSLAASTDTQYF. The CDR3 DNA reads TGTGCCAGCAGCTTAGCGGCTAGCACAGATACGCAGTATTTT.

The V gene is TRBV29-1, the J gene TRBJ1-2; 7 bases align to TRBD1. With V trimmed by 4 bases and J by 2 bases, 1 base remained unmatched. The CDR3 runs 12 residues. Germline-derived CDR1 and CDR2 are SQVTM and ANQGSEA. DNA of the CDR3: TGCAGCGTTGGGGGACAGAACTATGGCTACACCTTC. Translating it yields CSVGGQNYGYTF.

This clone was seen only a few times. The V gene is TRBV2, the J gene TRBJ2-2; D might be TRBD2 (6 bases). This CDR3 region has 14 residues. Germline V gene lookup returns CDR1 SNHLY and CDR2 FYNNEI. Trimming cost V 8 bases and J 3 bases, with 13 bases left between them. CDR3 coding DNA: TGTGCCAGCCGACCGGGACTCTACACCGGGGAGCTGTTTTTT. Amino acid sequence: CASRPGLYTGELFF.

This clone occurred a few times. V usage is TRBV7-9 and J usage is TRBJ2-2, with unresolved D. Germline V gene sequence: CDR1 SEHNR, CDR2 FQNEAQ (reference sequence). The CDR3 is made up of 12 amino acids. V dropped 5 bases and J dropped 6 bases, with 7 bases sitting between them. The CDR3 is CASSPLSGELFF. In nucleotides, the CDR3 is TGTGCCAGCAGCCCTCTCTCCGGGGAGCTGTTTTTT.

The CDR3: CASSPPRNLFSGANVLTF. The CDR3 DNA sequence: TGTGCCAGCAGCCCCCCCAGGAACTTGTTCTCTGGGGCCAACGTCCTGACTTTC. This rearrangement joins TRBV7-8 to TRBJ2-6; D remains ambiguous. CDR3 size: 18 residues. The V gene's germline CDR1 is SGHVS and CDR2 FQNEAQ. V lost 5 bases and J lost 0, with 17 bases in between.

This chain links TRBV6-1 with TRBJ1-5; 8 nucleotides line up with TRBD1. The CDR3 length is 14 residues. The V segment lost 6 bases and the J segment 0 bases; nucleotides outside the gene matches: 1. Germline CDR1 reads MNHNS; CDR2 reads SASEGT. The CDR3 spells CASRGTGSNQPQHF. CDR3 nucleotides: TGTGCCAGCAGGGGGACAGGTAGCAATCAGCCCCAGCATTTT.

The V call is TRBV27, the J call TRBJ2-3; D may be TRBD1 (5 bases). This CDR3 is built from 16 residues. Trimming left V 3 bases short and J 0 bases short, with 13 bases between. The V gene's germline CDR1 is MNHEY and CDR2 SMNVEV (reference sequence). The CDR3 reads CASSFYDSLSTDTQYF. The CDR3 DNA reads TGTGCCAGCAGTTTTTATGACAGCCTGAGCACAGATACGCAGTATTTT.